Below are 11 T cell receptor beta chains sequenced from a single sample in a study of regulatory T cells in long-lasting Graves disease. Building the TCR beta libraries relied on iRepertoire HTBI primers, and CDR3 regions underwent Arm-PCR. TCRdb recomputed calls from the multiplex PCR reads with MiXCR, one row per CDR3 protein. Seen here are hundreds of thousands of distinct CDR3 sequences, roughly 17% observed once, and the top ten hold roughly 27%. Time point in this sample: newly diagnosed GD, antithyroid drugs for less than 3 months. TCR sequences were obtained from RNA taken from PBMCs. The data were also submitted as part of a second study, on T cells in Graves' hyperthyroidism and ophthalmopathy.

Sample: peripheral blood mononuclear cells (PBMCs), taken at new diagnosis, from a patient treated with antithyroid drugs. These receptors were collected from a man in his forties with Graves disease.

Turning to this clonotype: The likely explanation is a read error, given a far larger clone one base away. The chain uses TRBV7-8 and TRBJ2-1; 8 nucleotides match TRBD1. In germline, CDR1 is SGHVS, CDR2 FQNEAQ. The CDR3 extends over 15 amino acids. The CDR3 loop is CANSLIQGAGDEQFF. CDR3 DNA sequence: TGTGCCAACAGCTTAATTCAGGGGGCGGGCGATGAGCAGTTCTTC. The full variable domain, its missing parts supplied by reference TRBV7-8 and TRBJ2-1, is GAGVSQSPRYKVAKRGQDVALRCDPISGHVSLFWYQQALGQGPEFLTYFQNEAQLDKSGLPSDRFFAERPEGSVSTLKIQRTQQEDSAVYLCANSLIQGAGDEQFFGPGTRLTVL.

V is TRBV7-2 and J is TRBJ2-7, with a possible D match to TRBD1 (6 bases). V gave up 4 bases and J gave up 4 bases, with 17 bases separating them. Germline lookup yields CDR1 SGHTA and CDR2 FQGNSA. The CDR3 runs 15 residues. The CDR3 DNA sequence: TGTGCCAGCAGCTCCGGTCCGGGACACCAATACGAGCAGTACTTC. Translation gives CASSSGPGHQYEQYF.

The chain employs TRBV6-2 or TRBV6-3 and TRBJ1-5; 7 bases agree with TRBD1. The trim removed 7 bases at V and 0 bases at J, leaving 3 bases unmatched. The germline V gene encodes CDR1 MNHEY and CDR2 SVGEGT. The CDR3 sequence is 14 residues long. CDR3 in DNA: TGTGCCAGCAAACGGGACAGTAGCAATCAGCCCCAGCATTTT. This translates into CASKRDSSNQPQHF.

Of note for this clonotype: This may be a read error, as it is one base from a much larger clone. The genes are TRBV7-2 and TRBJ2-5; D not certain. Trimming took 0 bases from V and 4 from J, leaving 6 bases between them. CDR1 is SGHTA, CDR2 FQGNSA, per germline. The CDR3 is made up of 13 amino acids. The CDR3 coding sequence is TGTGCCAGCAGCTTAGCCAGGCTAGAGACCCAGTACTTC. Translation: CASSLARLETQYF.

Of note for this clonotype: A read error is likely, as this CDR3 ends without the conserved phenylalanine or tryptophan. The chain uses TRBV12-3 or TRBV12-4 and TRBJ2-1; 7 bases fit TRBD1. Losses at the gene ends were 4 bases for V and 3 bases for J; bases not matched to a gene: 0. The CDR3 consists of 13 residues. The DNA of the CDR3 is TGTGCCAGCAGTTACAGGGGCTACAATGAGCAGTTCTCC. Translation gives CASSYRGYNEQFS.

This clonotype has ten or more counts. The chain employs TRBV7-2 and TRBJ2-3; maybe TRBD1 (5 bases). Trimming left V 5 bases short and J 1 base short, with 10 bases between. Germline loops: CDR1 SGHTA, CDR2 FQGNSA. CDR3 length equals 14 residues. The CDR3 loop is CASSHDSGTDTQYF. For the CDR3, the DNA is TGTGCCAGCAGCCACGACAGTGGCACAGATACGCAGTATTTT.

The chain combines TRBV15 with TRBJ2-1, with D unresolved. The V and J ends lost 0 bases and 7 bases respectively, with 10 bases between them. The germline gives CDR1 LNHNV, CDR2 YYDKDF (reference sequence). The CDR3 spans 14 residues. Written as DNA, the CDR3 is TGTGCCACCAGCAGAGAGTATAGGGCGAATGAGCAGTTCTTC. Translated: CATSREYRANEQFF.

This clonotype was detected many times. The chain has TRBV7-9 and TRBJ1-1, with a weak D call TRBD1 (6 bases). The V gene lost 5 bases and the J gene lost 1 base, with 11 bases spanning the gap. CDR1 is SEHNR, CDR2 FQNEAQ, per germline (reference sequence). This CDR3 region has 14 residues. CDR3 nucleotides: TGTGCCAGCAGCCCGAAACAGGGGAACACTGAAGCTTTCTTT. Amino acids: CASSPKQGNTEAFF.

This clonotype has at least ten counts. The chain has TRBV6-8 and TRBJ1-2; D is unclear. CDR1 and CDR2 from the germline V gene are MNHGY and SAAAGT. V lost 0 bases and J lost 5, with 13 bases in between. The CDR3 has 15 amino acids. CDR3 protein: CASSYSEPNWYGYTF. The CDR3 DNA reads TGTGCCAGCAGTTACTCGGAGCCAAACTGGTATGGCTACACCTTC.

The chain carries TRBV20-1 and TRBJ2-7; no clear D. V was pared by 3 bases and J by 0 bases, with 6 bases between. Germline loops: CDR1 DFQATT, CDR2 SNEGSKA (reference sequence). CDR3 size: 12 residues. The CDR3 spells CSASGPSYEQYF. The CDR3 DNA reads TGCAGTGCTAGTGGCCCCTCCTACGAGCAGTACTTC.

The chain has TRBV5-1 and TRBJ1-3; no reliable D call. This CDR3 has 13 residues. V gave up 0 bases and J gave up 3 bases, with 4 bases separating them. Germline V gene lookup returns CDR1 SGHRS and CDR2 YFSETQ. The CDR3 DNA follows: TGCGCCAGCAGCTTGGCAGTTGGAAACACCATATATTTT. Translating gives CASSLAVGNTIYF.